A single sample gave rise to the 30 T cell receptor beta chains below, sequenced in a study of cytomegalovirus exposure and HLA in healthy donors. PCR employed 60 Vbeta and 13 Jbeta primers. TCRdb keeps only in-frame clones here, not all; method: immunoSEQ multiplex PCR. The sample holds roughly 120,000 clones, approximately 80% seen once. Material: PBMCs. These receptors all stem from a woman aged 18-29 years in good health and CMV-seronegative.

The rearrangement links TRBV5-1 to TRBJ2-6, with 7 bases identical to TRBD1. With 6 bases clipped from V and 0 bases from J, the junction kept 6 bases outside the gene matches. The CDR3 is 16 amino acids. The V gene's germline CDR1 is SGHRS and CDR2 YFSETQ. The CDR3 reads CASTVSGGSGANVLTF. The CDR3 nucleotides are TGCGCCAGCACCGTATCAGGGGGCTCTGGGGCCAACGTCCTGACTTTC.

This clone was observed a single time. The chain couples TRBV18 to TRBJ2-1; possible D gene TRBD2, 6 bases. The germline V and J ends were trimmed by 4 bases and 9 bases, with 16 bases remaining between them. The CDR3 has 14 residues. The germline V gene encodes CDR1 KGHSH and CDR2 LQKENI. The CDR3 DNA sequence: TGTGCCAGCTCACTCGGCAGACTAGTTAGTGAGCAGTTCTTC. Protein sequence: CASSLGRLVSEQFF.

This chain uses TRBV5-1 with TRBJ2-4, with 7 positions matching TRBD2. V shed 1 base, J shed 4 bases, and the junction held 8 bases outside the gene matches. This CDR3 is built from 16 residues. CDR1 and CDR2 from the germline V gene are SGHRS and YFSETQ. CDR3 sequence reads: CASSLMGGVAKNIQYF. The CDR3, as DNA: TGCGCCAGCAGCTTGATGGGGGGGGTAGCAAAAAACATTCAGTACTTC. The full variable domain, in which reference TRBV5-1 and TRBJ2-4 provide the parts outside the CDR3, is KAGVTQTPRYLIKTRGQQVTLSCSPISGHRSVSWYQQTPGQGLQFLFEYFSETQRNKGNFPGRFSGRQFSNSRSEMNVSTLELGDSALYLCASSLMGGVAKNIQYFGAGTRLSVL.

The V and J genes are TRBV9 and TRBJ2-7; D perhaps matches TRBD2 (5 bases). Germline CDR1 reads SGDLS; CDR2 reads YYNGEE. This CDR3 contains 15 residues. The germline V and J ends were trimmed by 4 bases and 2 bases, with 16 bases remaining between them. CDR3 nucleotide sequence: TGTGCCAGCAGCCTTGATCCGGGGTCCCCCTACGAGCAGTACTTC. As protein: CASSLDPGSPYEQYF.

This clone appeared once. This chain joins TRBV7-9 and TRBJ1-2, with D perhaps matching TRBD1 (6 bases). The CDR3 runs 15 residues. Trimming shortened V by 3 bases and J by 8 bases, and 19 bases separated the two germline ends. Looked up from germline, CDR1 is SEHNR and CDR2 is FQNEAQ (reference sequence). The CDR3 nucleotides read TGTGCCAGCAGCTTGGGAGGCGGGGGGCAAGGAGGCTACACCTTC. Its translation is CASSLGGGGQGGYTF.

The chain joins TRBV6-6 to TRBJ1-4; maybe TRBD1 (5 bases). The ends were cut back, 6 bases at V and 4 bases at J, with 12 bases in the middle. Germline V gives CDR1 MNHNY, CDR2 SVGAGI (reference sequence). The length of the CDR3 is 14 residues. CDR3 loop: CASRPLTVNEKLFF. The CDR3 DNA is TGTGCCAGCAGACCACTGACAGTTAATGAAAAACTGTTTTTT.

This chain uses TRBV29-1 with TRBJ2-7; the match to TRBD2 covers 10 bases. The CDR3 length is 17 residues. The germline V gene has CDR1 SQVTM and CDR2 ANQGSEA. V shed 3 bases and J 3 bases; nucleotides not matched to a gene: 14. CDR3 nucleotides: TGCAGCGTTGAGGCCCGAAGTTGGCTAGCGGGAGTCTACGAGCAGTACTTC. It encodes CSVEARSWLAGVYEQYF.

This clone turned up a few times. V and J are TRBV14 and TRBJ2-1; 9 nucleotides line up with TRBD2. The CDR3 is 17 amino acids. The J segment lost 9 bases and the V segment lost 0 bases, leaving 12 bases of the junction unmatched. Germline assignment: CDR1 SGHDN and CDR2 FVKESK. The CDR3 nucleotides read TGTGCCAGCAGCCAAGATGGGGCGGGGGGGCCTTTTGGTGAGCAGTTCTTC. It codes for CASSQDGAGGPFGEQFF.

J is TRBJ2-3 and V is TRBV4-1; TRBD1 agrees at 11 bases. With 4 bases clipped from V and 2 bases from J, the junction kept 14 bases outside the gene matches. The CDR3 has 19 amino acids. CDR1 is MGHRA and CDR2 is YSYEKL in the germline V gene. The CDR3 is CASSLQGGGQGGLTDTQYF. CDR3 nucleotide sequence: TGCGCCAGCAGCCTACAAGGGGGGGGACAGGGGGGACTCACAGATACGCAGTATTTT.

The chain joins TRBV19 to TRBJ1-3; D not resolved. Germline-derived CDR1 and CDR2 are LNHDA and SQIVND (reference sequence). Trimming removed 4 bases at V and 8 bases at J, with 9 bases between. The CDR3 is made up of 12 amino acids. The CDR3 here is CASSTHRDTIYF. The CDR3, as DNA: TGTGCCAGTAGTACCCACAGAGACACCATATATTTT.

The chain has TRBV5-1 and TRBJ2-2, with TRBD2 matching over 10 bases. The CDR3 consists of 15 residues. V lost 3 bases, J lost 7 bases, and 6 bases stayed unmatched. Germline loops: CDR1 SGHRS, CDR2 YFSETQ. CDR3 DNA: TGCGCCAGCAGCTCCTCGACTAGCGGGCACGGGGAGCTGTTTTTT. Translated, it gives CASSSSTSGHGELFF.

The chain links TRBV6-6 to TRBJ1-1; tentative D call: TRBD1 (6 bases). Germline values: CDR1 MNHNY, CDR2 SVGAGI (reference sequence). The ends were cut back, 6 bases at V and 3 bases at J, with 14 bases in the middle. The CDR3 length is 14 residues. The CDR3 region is CASRKQGRDTEAFF. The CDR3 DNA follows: TGTGCCAGCAGGAAACAGGGTCGGGACACTGAAGCTTTCTTT.

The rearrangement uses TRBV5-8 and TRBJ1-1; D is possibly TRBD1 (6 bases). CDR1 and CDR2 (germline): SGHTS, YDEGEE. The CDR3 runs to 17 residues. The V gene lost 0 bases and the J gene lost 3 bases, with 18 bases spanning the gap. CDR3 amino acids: CASSLVRPRGSHTEAFF. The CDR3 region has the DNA TGTGCCAGCAGCTTGGTCCGCCCCAGGGGCAGTCACACTGAAGCTTTCTTT.

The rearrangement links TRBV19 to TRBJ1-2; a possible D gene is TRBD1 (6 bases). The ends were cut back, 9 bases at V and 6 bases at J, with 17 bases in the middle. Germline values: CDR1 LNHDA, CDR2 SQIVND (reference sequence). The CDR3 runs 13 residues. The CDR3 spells CASGTGIYDGYTF. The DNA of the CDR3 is TGTGCCAGCGGTACAGGGATTTATGATGGCTACACCTTC.

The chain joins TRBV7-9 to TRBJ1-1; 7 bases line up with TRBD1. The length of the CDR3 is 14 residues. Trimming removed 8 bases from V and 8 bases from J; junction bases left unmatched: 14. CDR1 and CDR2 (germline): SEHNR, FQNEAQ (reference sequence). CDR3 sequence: CASAPDGTVYEAFF. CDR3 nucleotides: TGTGCCAGCGCACCCGACGGGACAGTCTACGAAGCTTTCTTT. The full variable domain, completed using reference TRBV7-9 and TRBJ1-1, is DTGVSQNPRHKITKRGQNVTFRCDPISEHNRLYWYRQTLGQGPEFLTYFQNEAQLEKSRLLSDRFSAERPKGSFSTLEIQRTEQGDSAMYLCASAPDGTVYEAFFGQGTRLTVV.

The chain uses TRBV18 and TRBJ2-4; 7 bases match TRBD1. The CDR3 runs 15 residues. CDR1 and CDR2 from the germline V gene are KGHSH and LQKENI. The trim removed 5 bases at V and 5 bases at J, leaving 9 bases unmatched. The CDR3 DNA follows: TGTGCCAGCTCAGAAACGACAGGGAAGGAAAACATTCAGTACTTC. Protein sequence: CASSETTGKENIQYF.

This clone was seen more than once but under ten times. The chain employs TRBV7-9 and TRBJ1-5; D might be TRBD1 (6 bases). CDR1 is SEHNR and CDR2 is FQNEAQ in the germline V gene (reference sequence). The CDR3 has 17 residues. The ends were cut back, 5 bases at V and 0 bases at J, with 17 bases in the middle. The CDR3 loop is CASSDQGLRFSNQPQHF. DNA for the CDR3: TGTGCCAGCAGCGACCAGGGGCTAAGGTTTAGCAATCAGCCCCAGCATTTT.

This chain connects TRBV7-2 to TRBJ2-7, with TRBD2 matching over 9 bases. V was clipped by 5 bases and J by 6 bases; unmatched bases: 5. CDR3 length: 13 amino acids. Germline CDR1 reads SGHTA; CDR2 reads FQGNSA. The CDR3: CASSPGLAGEQYF. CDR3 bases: TGTGCCAGCAGCCCGGGACTAGCAGGCGAGCAGTACTTC.

Here the CDR3 reads CASSQLAGGDTDTQYF. The CDR3 coding sequence is TGTGCCAGCAGCCAACTAGCGGGGGGGGACACAGATACGCAGTATTTT. This chain links TRBV7-9 with TRBJ2-3, with TRBD2 identical over 13 bases. The CDR3 is 16 residues long. From germline, CDR1 is SEHNR and CDR2 FQNEAQ (reference sequence). V was clipped by 5 bases and J by 2 bases; unmatched bases: 4.

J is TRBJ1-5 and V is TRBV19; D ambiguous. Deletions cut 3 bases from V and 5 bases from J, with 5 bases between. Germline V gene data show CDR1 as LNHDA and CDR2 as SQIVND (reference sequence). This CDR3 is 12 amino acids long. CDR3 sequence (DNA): TGTGCCAGTAGTATCGTGTATCAGCCCCAGCATTTT. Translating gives CASSIVYQPQHF.

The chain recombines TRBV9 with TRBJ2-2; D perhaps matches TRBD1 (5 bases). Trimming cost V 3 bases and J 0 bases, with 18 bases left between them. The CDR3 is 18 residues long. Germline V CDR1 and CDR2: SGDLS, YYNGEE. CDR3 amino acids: CASSEAGNNNPNTGELFF. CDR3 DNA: TGTGCCAGCAGCGAGGCAGGGAATAACAATCCGAACACCGGGGAGCTGTTTTTT.

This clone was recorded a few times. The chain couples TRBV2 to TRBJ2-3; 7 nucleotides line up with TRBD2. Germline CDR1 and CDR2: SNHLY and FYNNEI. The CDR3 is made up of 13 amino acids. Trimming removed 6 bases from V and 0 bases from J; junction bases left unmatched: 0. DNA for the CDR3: TGTGCCAGCAGGGGACTAAGCACAGATACGCAGTATTTT. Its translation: CASRGLSTDTQYF. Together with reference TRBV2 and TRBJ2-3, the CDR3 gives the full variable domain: EPEVTQTPSHQVTQMGQEVILRCVPISNHLYFYWYRQILGQKVEFLVSFYNNEISEKSEIFDDQFSVERPDGSNFTLKIRSTKLEDSAMYFCASRGLSTDTQYFGPGTRLTVL.

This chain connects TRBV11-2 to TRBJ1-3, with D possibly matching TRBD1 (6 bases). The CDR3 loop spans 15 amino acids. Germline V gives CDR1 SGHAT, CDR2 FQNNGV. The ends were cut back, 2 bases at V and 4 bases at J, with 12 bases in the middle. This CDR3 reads CASSLRWGGGNTIYF. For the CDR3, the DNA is TGTGCCAGCAGCTTAAGGTGGGGGGGCGGAAACACCATATATTTT.

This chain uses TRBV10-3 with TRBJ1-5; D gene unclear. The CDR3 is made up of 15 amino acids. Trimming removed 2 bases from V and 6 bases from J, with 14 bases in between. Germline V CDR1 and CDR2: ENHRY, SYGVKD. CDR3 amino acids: CAISEGLGRSQPQHF. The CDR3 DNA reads TGTGCCATCAGTGAGGGGCTGGGGAGGAGTCAGCCCCAGCATTTT.

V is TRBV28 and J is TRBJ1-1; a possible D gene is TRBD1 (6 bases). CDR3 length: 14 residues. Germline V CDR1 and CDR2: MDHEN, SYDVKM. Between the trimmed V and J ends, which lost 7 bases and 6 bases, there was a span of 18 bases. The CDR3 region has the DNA TGTGCCAGCACCCCGGGACAAGGGTTCGCTGAAGCTTTCTTT. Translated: CASTPGQGFAEAFF.

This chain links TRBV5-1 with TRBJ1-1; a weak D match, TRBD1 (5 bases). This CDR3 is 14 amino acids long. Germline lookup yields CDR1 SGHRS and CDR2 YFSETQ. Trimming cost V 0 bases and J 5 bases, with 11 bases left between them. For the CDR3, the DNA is TGCGCCAGCAGCTTGGGACCGCAGGGAACTGAAGCTTTCTTT. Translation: CASSLGPQGTEAFF.

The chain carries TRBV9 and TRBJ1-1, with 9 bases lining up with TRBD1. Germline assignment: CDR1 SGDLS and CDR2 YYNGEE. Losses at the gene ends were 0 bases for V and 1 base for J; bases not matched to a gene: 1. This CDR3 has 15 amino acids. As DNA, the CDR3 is TGTGCCAGCAGCGTAGGGGGACAGGGGAACACTGAAGCTTTCTTT. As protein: CASSVGGQGNTEAFF.

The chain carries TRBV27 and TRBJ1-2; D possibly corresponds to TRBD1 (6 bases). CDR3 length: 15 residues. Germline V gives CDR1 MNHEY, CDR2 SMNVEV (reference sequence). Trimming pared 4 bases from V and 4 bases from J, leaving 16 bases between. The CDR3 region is CASSSSGVSVYGYTF. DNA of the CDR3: TGTGCCAGCAGTTCTTCAGGGGTTTCGGTCTATGGCTACACCTTC.

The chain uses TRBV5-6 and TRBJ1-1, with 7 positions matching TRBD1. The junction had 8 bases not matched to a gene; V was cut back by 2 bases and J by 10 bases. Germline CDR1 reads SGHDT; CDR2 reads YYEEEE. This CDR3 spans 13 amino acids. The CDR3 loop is CASSLTGALGAFF. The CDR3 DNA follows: TGTGCCAGCAGCTTAACAGGGGCTTTGGGAGCTTTCTTT. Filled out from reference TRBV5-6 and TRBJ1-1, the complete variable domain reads DAGVTQSPTHLIKTRGQQVTLRCSPKSGHDTVSWYQQALGQGPQFIFQYYEEEERQRGNFPDRFSGHQFPNYSSELNVNALLLGDSALYLCASSLTGALGAFFGQGTRLTVV.

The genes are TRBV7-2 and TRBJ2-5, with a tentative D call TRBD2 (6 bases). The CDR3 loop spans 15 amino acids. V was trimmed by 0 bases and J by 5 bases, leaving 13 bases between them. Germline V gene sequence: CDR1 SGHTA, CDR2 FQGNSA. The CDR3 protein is CASSLALGGVETQYF. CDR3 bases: TGTGCCAGCAGCTTAGCGTTAGGAGGGGTCGAGACCCAGTACTTC.